The sequence of this T cell receptor (beta chain) was determined in a study of T cell responses to AZD1222 COVID-19 vaccine. Turning to this clone: Its antigen is as yet unknown.

Findings and limits, study-wide: Among AZD1222 vaccinees, only 5 to 7 were seropositive at baseline. The repertoires were collected only after the peak T cell response.

Data came from immunoSEQ multiplex PCR; TCRdb stores just in-frame clones and leaves some out. Here the sample spans some 50,000 clones, 80% to 90% being singletons. Germline CDR1 reads SNHLY; CDR2 reads FYNNEI. This CDR3 has 16 residues. V gave up 3 bases and J gave up 4 bases; unmatched junction bases: 9. The rearrangement joins TRBV2 to TRBJ2-7, with 10 positions matching TRBD2. The sequencing used peripheral blood, collected 28 days after the second AZD1222 dose. The receptor comes from an adult who received the AZD1222 COVID-19 vaccine. The DNA of the CDR3 is TGTGCCAGCAGTGACCTAGCGGGAGTATATGGGTACGAGCAGTACTTC. This gives the protein CASSDLAGVYGYEQYF.